This T cell receptor beta chain derives from a study of blood T cell repertoires in COVID-19. Study details: Samples of COVID-19 (acute and convalescent) were obtained from the United States, Italy and Spain.

In the original workflow: Nucleated cell counts were estimated from reference gene primer amplification. Repertoires were generated with immunoSEQ multiplex PCR, while TCRdb's copy carries only in-frame clones and drops some. For V, J and clone size, that table is used; D and trimming come from the DNA. The repertoire holds about 47,000 clones, with 81% as singletons. V dropped 4 bases and J dropped 7 bases, with 10 bases sitting between them. CDR3 length equals 13 residues. Germline CDR1 reads SGHVS; CDR2 reads FQNEAQ. The rearrangement joins TRBV7-8 to TRBJ2-2; tentative D call: TRBD1 (6 bases). Sequenced input: peripheral blood. The sequence was obtained from a woman at least 80 years old with COVID-19, enrolled during active disease. The CDR3 coding sequence is TGTGCCAGCAGCTCACAGGGTTTCGGGGAGCTGTTTTTT. Protein sequence: CASSSQGFGELFF.